The 19 T cell receptor beta chains listed next were all sequenced from one sample in a study of OX40 agonist ivuxolimab in advanced cancers. Sequencing used immunoSEQ multiplex PCR; TCRdb keeps in-frame clones, though not all of them. The sample contains 69,000 or so clones, approximately 85% of which appear only once. Sequenced here: CD4+ or CD8+ T cells sorted from blood, sampled in a trial of the OX40 agonist ivuxolimab. These TCRs come from an adult with an advanced solid tumor such as melanoma, head and neck, liver or kidney cancer.

V usage is TRBV9 and J usage is TRBJ2-2; possibly TRBD1 or TRBD2 for D (6 bases each). Between the trimmed V and J ends, which lost 6 bases and 1 base, there was a span of 16 bases. The germline CDR1 and CDR2 sequences are SGDLS and YYNGEE. The CDR3 is made up of 16 amino acids. CDR3 residues: CASTTRGDLNTGELFF. Here the CDR3 DNA reads TGTGCCAGCACCACGAGGGGGGACCTGAACACCGGGGAGCTGTTTTTT. Variable domain in full (rest from reference TRBV9 and TRBJ2-2): DSGVTQTPKHLITATGQRVTLRCSPRSGDLSVYWYQQSLDQGLQFLIQYYNGEERAKGNILERFSAQQFPDLHSELNLSSLELGDSALYFCASTTRGDLNTGELFFGEGSRLTVL.

This clone was recorded a few times. The gene calls are TRBV10-2 and TRBJ2-1, with TRBD1 identical over 7 bases. The V segment lost 7 bases and the J segment 3 bases; nucleotides outside the gene matches: 9. The germline V gene has CDR1 WSHSY and CDR2 SAAADI. The CDR3 consists of 15 residues. The CDR3 spells CASKLRDSYYNEQFF. The CDR3 nucleotides are TGCGCCAGCAAACTAAGGGACAGCTACTACAATGAGCAGTTCTTC.

V and J are TRBV5-1 and TRBJ2-1; D is uncertain. The CDR3 length is 16 residues. Trimming pared 0 bases from V and 2 bases from J, leaving 12 bases between. Germline V gene sequence: CDR1 SGHRS, CDR2 YFSETQ. CDR3 residues: CASSLEGSVTYNEQFF. The CDR3 DNA reads as TGCGCCAGCAGCTTGGAAGGCTCGGTTACCTACAATGAGCAGTTCTTC.

CDR3 coding DNA: TGTGCCAGCAGCTTGGGACTAGCACTCTTCAATGAGCAGTTCTTC. Translation gives CASSLGLALFNEQFF. The chain combines TRBV5-5 with TRBJ2-1, with 7 bases fitting TRBD2. Germline CDR1 reads SGHKS; CDR2 reads YYEKEE (reference sequence). V gave up 0 bases and J gave up 6 bases; unmatched junction bases: 6. There are 15 residues in the CDR3. The complete variable domain, with remaining parts taken from reference TRBV5-5 and TRBJ2-1, reads DAGVTQSPTHLIKTRGQQVTLRCSPISGHKSVSWYQQVLGQGPQFIFQYYEKEERGRGNFPDRFSARQFPNYSSELNVNALLLGDSALYLCASSLGLALFNEQFFGPGTRLTVL.

The chain combines TRBV12-5 with TRBJ2-5; 14 bases align to TRBD2. In germline, CDR1 is LGHNT, CDR2 FRNRAP. The length of the CDR3 is 15 residues. The V gene end was trimmed by 4 bases and the J gene end by 3 bases; junction bases not matched to a gene: 1. In DNA, the CDR3 is TGTGCTAGTGGTTCGGGACTAGCGGGGGAAGAGACCCAGTACTTC. Residues: CASGSGLAGEETQYF.

Comment on this clone: An end of the junction differs from the germline gene, which may be a read error. DNA of the CDR3: TGTGCCAGCAGCCCGGACAGGGGGCCTGGTGGCCACACCTTC. It codes for CASSPDRGPGGHTF. The chain couples TRBV6-5 to TRBJ1-2; the match to TRBD1 covers 11 bases. Looked up from germline, CDR1 is MNHEY and CDR2 is SVGAGI. The CDR3 loop spans 14 amino acids.

The V and J genes are TRBV28 and TRBJ2-2, with 9 bases lining up with TRBD1. Per germline, CDR1 MDHEN and CDR2 SYDVKM. The junction had 6 bases not matched to a gene; V was cut back by 3 bases and J by 4 bases. This CDR3 has 16 residues. For the CDR3, the DNA is TGTGCCAGCAGTTTTAGTACGACAGGGGGCACCGGGGAGCTGTTTTTT. This translates into CASSFSTTGGTGELFF.

CDR3 region: CASSSSWGEAFF. CDR3 coding DNA: TGTGCCAGCAGCTCATCATGGGGTGAAGCTTTCTTT. The chain combines TRBV7-2 with TRBJ1-1, with no clear D. Deletions cut 4 bases from V and 7 bases from J, with 10 bases between. The CDR3 has 12 residues. Per germline, CDR1 SGHTA and CDR2 FQGNSA.

This chain connects TRBV5-1 to TRBJ1-2; 7 bases match TRBD1. The CDR3 covers 15 residues. CDR1 is SGHRS, CDR2 YFSETQ, per germline. Trimming took 6 bases from V and 11 from J; bases not matched to a gene: 19. The CDR3 DNA reads as TGCGCCAGCACCCCTAATCCAGGGGGTCAAAATGTATACACCTTC. It encodes CASTPNPGGQNVYTF.

The V call is TRBV30, the J call TRBJ1-2; TRBD1 might be the D (5 bases). CDR1 and CDR2 (germline): GTSNPN, SVGIG (reference sequence). CDR3 size: 12 residues. Trimming cost V 4 bases and J 8 bases, with 14 bases left between them. Written as DNA, the CDR3 is TGTGCCTGGAAATCGGGGCCTTTGGGCTACACCTTC. Its translation: CAWKSGPLGYTF.

In its sample, this clone was seen a few times. The chain joins TRBV14 to TRBJ2-1, with TRBD2 identical over 11 bases. Germline V CDR1 and CDR2: SGHDN, FVKESK. The CDR3 sequence is 17 residues long. Unmatched junction bases numbered 17, after V lost 7 bases and J lost 9 bases. CDR3 nucleotide sequence: TGTGCCAGCAACAAAGGGGTTAGCGGGAGGGCCCAGGTTGAGCAGTTCTTC. This translates into CASNKGVSGRAQVEQFF. Based on the CDR3 plus reference TRBV14 and TRBJ2-1, the full variable domain is EAGVTQFPSHSVIEKGQTVTLRCDPISGHDNLYWYRRVMGKEIKFLLHFVKESKQDESGMPNNRFLAERTGGTYSTLKVQPAELEDSGVYFCASNKGVSGRAQVEQFFGPGTRLTVL.

The genes are TRBV10-3 and TRBJ2-5, with 8 bases matching TRBD1. Trimming cost V 3 bases and J 2 bases; bases outside gene matches: 11. Germline loops: CDR1 ENHRY, CDR2 SYGVKD. The CDR3 covers 17 residues. Here the CDR3 reads CAISDLDRGQGQETQYF. Written as DNA, the CDR3 is TGTGCCATCAGTGACCTCGACCGCGGACAGGGACAAGAGACCCAGTACTTC.

This clone has a single count. The chain carries TRBV11-3 and TRBJ2-7; TRBD2 matches at 7 bases. This CDR3 is 15 amino acids long. Trimming cost V 5 bases and J 0 bases; bases outside gene matches: 7. Germline V gene data show CDR1 as SGHNT and CDR2 as YENEEA. The CDR3, as DNA: TGTGCCAGCAGCCCCCACGGGGGGAGCTCCTACGAGCAGTACTTC. It encodes CASSPHGGSSYEQYF.

V is TRBV28 and J is TRBJ1-1; perhaps TRBD1 as D (5 bases). Germline V gene data show CDR1 as MDHEN and CDR2 as SYDVKM. V was pared by 4 bases and J by 3 bases, with 15 bases between. The CDR3 is made up of 15 amino acids. The DNA of the CDR3 is TGTGCCAGCAGTTGGGGACGCCGAGGTGACACTGAAGCTTTCTTT. Amino acids: CASSWGRRGDTEAFF.

The table lists this clone with a few counts. The chain has TRBV7-6 and TRBJ1-4; the D is unclear. Germline-derived CDR1 and CDR2 are SGHVS and FNYEAQ. The CDR3 consists of 13 residues. Trimming took 1 base from V and 8 from J, leaving 8 bases between them. Written as DNA, the CDR3 is TGTGCCAGCAGCTTAGGGGTCAGGGAAAAACTGTTTTTT. Translating it yields CASSLGVREKLFF. The full variable domain, its missing parts supplied by reference TRBV7-6 and TRBJ1-4, is GAGVSQSPRYKVTKRGQDVALRCDPISGHVSLYWYRQALGQGPEFLTYFNYEAQQDKSGLPNDRFSAERPEGSISTLTIQRTEQRDSAMYRCASSLGVREKLFFGSGTQLSVL.

The J gene is TRBJ2-7, the V gene TRBV6-5; D not resolved. The CDR3 loop spans 11 amino acids. V shed 5 bases and J shed 7 bases, with 9 bases lying between them. Germline lookup yields CDR1 MNHEY and CDR2 SVGAGI. CDR3 in DNA: TGTGCCAGCAGTACCCCCCGGGAGCAGTACTTC. It encodes CASSTPREQYF.

In this sample, this clone is medium-sized. The chain uses TRBV2 and TRBJ2-3; D not resolved. The CDR3 sequence is 11 residues long. Germline lookup yields CDR1 SNHLY and CDR2 FYNNEI. The V and J ends lost 8 bases and 6 bases respectively, with 9 bases between them. Here the CDR3 DNA reads TGTGCCAGCTCAGACTGGGATACGCAGTATTTT. Translated: CASSDWDTQYF. Supplemented by reference TRBV2 and TRBJ2-3, the full variable domain reads EPEVTQTPSHQVTQMGQEVILRCVPISNHLYFYWYRQILGQKVEFLVSFYNNEISEKSEIFDDQFSVERPDGSNFTLKIRSTKLEDSAMYFCASSDWDTQYFGPGTRLTVL.

V and J are TRBV5-1 and TRBJ2-5; 10 bases line up with TRBD2. The junction had 4 bases not matched to a gene; V was cut back by 1 base and J by 4 bases. Germline V gene sequence: CDR1 SGHRS, CDR2 YFSETQ. This CDR3 is 15 amino acids long. In DNA, the CDR3 is TGCGCCAGCAGCTTGTCTCTAGCGGGAGCAGAGACCCAGTACTTC. Translated: CASSLSLAGAETQYF.

The chain recombines TRBV5-1 with TRBJ1-2; D ambiguous. The length of the CDR3 is 12 residues. V lost 4 bases and J lost 5, with 9 bases in between. Germline CDR1 and CDR2: SGHRS and YFSETQ. This chain's CDR3 is CASSEGNYGYTF. CDR3 bases: TGCGCCAGCAGCGAGGGTAATTATGGCTACACCTTC.